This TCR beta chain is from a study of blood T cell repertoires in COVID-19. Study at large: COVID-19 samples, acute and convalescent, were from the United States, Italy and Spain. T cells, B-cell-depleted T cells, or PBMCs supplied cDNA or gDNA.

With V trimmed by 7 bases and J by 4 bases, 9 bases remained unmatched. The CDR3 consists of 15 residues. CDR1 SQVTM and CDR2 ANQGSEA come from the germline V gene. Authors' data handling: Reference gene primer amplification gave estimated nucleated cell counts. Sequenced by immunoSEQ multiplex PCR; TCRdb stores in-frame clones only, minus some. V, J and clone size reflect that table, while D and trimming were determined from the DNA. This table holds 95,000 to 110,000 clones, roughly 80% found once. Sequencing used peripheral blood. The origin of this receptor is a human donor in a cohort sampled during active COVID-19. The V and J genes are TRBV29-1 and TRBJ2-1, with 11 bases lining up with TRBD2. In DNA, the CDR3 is TGCAGCGGCAGCCCGGGGACTAGCGGATACAATGAGCAGTTCTTC. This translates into CSGSPGTSGYNEQFF.